The 10 T cell receptor beta chains given below trace back to one sample, sequenced in a study of cytomegalovirus exposure and HLA in healthy donors. The PCR made use of 60 Vbeta and 13 Jbeta primers. Sequencing was performed with immunoSEQ multiplex PCR; in TCRdb, only in-frame clones are kept and a portion is missing. Among approximately 100,000 clones listed, 64% were seen once. Sample: PBMCs. These receptors were collected from a human donor in good health.

The V gene is TRBV19, the J gene TRBJ2-2, with D possibly matching TRBD1 (7 bases). Germline-derived CDR1 and CDR2 are LNHDA and SQIVND (reference sequence). The CDR3 covers 17 residues. Trimming pared 4 bases from V and 6 bases from J, leaving 21 bases between. Here the CDR3 DNA reads TGTGCCAGTAGTACCTTCCCAGGGGGGACCATCTCCGGGGAGCTGTTTTTT. This encodes CASSTFPGGTISGELFF.

This clone was found a few times. The V gene is TRBV6-4, the J gene TRBJ2-7, with TRBD1 matching 8 bases. The CDR3 covers 12 residues. CDR1 and CDR2 (germline): MRHNA, SNTAGT. With 6 bases clipped from V and 7 bases from J, the junction kept 5 bases outside the gene matches. CDR3 sequence: CASRYRGEEQYF. The DNA for the CDR3 is TGTGCCAGCAGGTACAGGGGGGAGGAGCAGTACTTC.

V gene TRBV2 combines with J gene TRBJ1-5, with a possible D match to TRBD1 (6 bases). Germline-derived CDR1 and CDR2 are SNHLY and FYNNEI. Deletions cut 1 base from V and 6 bases from J, with 7 bases between. The CDR3 covers 13 residues. CDR3 nucleotide sequence: TGTGCCAGCAGTGAAGTCAGGGGTCAGCCCCAGCATTTT. Its protein product is CASSEVRGQPQHF.

The table lists this clone with a few counts. This rearrangement joins TRBV7-3 to TRBJ1-2, with a possible D match to TRBD1 (5 bases). The germline V and J ends were trimmed by 2 bases and 6 bases, with 10 bases remaining between them. The germline CDR1 and CDR2 sequences are SGHTA and FQGTGA. The CDR3 runs 13 residues. The CDR3 is CASSLGQGHGYTF. In DNA form, the CDR3 reads TGTGCCAGCAGCTTAGGGCAGGGTCATGGCTACACCTTC.

The sample holds a few counts of this clone. This rearrangement joins TRBV9 to TRBJ1-4, with D possibly matching TRBD1 (5 bases). Germline V lookup: CDR1 SGDLS, CDR2 YYNGEE. The germline V and J ends were trimmed by 3 bases and 7 bases, with 16 bases remaining between them. The CDR3 covers 15 residues. CDR3 residues: CASSAQARDSEKLFF. CDR3 sequence (DNA): TGTGCCAGCAGCGCACAGGCGCGGGATAGTGAAAAACTGTTTTTT.

This clone was counted only a few times. The CDR3 nucleotides read TGTGCCAGTAGTATCGGCAGGGTAACAGAAAAACTGTTTTTT. It yields the protein CASSIGRVTEKLFF. This chain connects TRBV19 to TRBJ1-4; possible D gene TRBD1, 5 bases. This CDR3 contains 14 residues. The ends were cut back, 3 bases at V and 8 bases at J, with 13 bases in the middle. Looked up from germline, CDR1 is LNHDA and CDR2 is SQIVND (reference sequence).

The rearrangement uses TRBV27 and TRBJ1-5, with D possibly TRBD1 on 6 matching bases. Per germline, CDR1 MNHEY and CDR2 SMNVEV (reference sequence). V lost 6 bases and J lost 6, with 21 bases in between. This CDR3 spans 16 amino acids. CDR3 protein: CASSPSARGMGQPQHF. CDR3 in DNA: TGTGCCAGCAGCCCCTCGGCCAGGGGAATGGGTCAGCCCCAGCATTTT.

This clone has more than one count but fewer than ten. The rearrangement joins TRBV10-3 to TRBJ1-1, with D possibly TRBD1 on 6 matching bases. The CDR3 length is 14 residues. The V gene's germline CDR1 is ENHRY and CDR2 SYGVKD. Trimming stripped 11 bases from V and 3 bases from J, with 19 bases between. In DNA, the CDR3 is TGTGCCGCGAAAGGACAGATAGCGTACACTGAAGCTTTCTTT. Its translation: CAAKGQIAYTEAFF.

J is TRBJ2-2 and V is TRBV7-2, with 7 bases aligning to TRBD2. V trimming: 8 bases; J trimming: 4 bases; junction bases outside the gene matches: 4. This CDR3 contains 13 residues. Germline V CDR1 and CDR2: SGHTA, FQGNSA. CDR3 coding DNA: TGTGCCAGCGGGGAGGGGCCCACCGGGGAGCTGTTTTTT. It yields the protein CASGEGPTGELFF.

The rearrangement links TRBV6-6 to TRBJ2-5, with TRBD2 matching 11 bases. The CDR3 extends over 16 amino acids. The germline CDR1 and CDR2 sequences are MNHNY and SVGAGI (reference sequence). V dropped 2 bases and J dropped 1; count of bases not matched to a gene: 3. CDR3 loop: CASSYGGTSGQETQYF. As DNA, the CDR3 is TGTGCCAGCAGTTACGGCGGGACTAGCGGCCAAGAGACCCAGTACTTC.